The present entry profiles one T cell receptor (beta chain) with its context. Some clones are missing from TCRdb's copy, which holds only in-frame ones; the method was immunoSEQ multiplex PCR. The sample has tens of thousands of clones, roughly 93% seen once. The CDR3 runs 12 residues. Germline V gives CDR1 SQVTM, CDR2 ANQGSEA. V lost 0 bases and J 5 bases, leaving 7 bases between the germline ends. This entry is derived from a study of T cell changes during pregnancy in multiple sclerosis. This chain links TRBV29-1 with TRBJ1-1; D ambiguous. This material consisted of peripheral blood, taken in the second trimester of pregnancy. The receptor was derived from a female donor with multiple sclerosis, enrolled in a pregnancy study. The DNA for the CDR3 is TGCAGCGTTGAAGATCGGGGTACTGAAGCTTTCTTT. Translated: CSVEDRGTEAFF.